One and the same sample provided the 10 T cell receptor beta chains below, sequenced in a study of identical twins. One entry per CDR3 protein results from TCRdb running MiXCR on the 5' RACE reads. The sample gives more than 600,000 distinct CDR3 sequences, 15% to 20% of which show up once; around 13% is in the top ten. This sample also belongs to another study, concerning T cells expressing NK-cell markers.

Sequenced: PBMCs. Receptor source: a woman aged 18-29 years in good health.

As DNA, the CDR3 is TGTGCCAGCTCACCGCAACCGGGACAGGGGGCCTACGAGCAGTACTTC. As protein: CASSPQPGQGAYEQYF. The chain recombines TRBV18 with TRBJ2-7; 11 nucleotides align to TRBD1. This CDR3 is 16 amino acids long. V lost 3 bases to trimming and J lost 2 bases; unmatched junction nucleotides: 6. The germline CDR1 and CDR2 sequences are KGHSH and LQKENI.

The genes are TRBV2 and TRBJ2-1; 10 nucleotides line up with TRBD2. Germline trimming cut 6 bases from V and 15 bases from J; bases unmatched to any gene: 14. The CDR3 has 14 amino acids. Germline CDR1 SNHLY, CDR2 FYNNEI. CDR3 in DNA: TGTGCCAGCAGCGAGCGGGAGGGCCTAACAGGCGGGTTCTTC. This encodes CASSEREGLTGGFF. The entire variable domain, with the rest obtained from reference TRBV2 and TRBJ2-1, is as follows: EPEVTQTPSHQVTQMGQEVILRCVPISNHLYFYWYRQILGQKVEFLVSFYNNEISEKSEIFDDQFSVERPDGSNFTLKIRSTKLEDSAMYFCASSEREGLTGGFFGPGTRLTVL.

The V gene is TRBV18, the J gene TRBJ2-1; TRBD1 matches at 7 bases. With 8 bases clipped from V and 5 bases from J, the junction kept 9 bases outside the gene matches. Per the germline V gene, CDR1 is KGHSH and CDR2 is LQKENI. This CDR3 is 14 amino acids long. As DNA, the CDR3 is TGTGCCAGCGGTCGACAGGGTGCGGACAATGAGCAGTTCTTC. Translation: CASGRQGADNEQFF.

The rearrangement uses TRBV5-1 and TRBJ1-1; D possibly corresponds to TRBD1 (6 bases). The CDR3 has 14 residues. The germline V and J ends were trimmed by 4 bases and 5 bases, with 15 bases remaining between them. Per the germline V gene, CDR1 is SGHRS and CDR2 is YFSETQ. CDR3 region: CASSTLSGATEAFF. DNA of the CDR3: TGCGCCAGCAGCACTTTATCGGGGGCGACTGAAGCTTTCTTT.

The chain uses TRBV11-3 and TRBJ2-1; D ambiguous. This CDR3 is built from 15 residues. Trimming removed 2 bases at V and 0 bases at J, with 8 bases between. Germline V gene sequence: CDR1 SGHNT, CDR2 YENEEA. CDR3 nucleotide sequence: TGTGCCAGCAGCTTATGGGTGAGCTCCTACAATGAGCAGTTCTTC. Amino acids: CASSLWVSSYNEQFF.

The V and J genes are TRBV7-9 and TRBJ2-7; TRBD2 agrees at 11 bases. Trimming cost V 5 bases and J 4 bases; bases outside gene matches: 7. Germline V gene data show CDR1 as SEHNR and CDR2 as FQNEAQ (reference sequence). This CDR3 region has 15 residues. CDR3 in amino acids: CASSVIAGGQYEQYF. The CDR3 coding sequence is TGTGCCAGCAGCGTCATAGCGGGGGGGCAGTACGAGCAGTACTTC. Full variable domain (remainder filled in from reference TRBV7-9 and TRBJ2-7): DTGVSQNPRHKITKRGQNVTFRCDPISEHNRLYWYRQTLGQGPEFLTYFQNEAQLEKSRLLSDRFSAERPKGSFSTLEIQRTEQGDSAMYLCASSVIAGGQYEQYFGPGTRLTVT.

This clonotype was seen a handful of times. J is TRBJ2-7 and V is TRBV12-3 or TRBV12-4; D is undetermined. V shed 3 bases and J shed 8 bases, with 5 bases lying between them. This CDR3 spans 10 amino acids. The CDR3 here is CASSLGKQYF. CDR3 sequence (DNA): TGTGCCAGCAGTTTGGGGAAGCAGTACTTC.

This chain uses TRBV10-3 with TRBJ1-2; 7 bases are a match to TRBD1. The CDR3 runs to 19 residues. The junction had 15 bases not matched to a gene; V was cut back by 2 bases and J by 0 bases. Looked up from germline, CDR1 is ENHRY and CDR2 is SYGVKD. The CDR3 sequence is CAISEAGQTFHSANYGYTF. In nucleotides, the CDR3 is TGTGCCATCAGTGAGGCGGGACAGACTTTCCACTCAGCTAACTATGGCTACACCTTC.

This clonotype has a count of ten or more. CDR3 DNA: TGTGCCAGCAGCTTAAGAGGGGTTAACTACTACGAGCAGTACTTC. This codes for CASSLRGVNYYEQYF. The chain has TRBV13 and TRBJ2-7; either TRBD1 or TRBD2 may supply D (5 bases each). Deletions cut 2 bases from V and 3 bases from J, with 14 bases between. This CDR3 contains 15 residues. Germline lookup yields CDR1 PRHDT and CDR2 FYEKMQ (reference sequence).

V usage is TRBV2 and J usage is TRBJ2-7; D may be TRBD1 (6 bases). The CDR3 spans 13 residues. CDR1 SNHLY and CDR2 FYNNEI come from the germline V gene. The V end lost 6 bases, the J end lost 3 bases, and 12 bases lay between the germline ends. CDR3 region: CASRRDTLYEQYF. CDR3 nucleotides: TGTGCCAGCAGAAGGGACACCCTCTACGAGCAGTACTTC.